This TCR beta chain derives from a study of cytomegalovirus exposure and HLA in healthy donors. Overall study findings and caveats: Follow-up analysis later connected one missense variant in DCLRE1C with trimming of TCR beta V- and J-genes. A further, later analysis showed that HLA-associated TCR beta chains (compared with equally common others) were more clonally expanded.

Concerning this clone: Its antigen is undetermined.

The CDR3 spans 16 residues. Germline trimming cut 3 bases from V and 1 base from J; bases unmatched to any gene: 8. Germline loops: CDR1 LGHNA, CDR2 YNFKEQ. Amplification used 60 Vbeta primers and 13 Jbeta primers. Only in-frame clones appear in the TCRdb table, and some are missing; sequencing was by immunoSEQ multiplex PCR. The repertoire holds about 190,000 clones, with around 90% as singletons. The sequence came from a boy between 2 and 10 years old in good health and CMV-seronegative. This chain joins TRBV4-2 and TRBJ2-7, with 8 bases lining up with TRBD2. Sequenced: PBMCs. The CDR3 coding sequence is TGTGCCAGCAGCCAGTACGCTAGCGGGTCTTCCTACGAGCAGTACTTC. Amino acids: CASSQYASGSSYEQYF.